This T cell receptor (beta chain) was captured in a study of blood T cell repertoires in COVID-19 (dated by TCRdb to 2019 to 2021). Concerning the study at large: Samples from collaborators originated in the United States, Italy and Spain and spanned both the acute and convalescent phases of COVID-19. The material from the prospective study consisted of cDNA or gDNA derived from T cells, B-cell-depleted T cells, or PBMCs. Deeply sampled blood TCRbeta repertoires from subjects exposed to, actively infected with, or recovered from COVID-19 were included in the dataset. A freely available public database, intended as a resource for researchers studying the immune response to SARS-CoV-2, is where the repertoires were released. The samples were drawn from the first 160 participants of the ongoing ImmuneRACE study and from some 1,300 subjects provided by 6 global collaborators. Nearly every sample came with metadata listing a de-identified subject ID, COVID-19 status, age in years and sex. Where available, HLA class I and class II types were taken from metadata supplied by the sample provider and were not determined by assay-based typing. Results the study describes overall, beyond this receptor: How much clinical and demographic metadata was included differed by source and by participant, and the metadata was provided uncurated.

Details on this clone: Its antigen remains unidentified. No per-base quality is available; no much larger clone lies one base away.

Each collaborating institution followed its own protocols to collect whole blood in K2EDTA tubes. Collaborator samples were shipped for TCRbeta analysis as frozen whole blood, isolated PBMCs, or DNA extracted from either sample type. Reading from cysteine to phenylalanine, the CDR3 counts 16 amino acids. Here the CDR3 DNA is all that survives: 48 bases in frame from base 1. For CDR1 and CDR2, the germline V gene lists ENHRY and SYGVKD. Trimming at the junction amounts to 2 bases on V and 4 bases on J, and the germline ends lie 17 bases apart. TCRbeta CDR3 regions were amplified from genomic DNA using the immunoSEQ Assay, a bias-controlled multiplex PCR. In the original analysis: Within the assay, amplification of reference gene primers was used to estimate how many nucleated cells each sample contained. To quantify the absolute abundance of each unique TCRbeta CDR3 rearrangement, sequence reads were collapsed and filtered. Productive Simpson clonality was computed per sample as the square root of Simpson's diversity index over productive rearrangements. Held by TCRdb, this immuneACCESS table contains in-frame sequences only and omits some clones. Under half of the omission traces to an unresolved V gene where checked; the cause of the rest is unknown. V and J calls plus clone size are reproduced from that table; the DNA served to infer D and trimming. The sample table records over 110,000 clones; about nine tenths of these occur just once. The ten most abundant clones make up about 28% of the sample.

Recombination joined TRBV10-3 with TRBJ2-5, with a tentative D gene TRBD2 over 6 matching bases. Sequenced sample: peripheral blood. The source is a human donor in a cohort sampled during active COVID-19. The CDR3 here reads CAISEGRGTRGETQYF. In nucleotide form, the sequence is TGTGCCATCAGTGAGGGTCGGGGGACTCGAGGAGAGACCCAGTACTTC.